The 4 T cell receptor beta chains given below trace back to one sample, sequenced in a study of blood T cell repertoires in COVID-19. Clones were sequenced by immunoSEQ multiplex PCR, and TCRdb holds only the in-frame ones, with some missing. This table holds some 330,000 clones, under 90% found once. Sequenced material: peripheral blood. The receptors were gathered from a woman aged 25-40 years with COVID-19, enrolled during active disease.

This chain connects TRBV6-5 to TRBJ1-2; D is unresolved. The CDR3 sequence is 13 residues long. Germline values: CDR1 MNHEY, CDR2 SVGAGI. V was clipped by 2 bases and J by 8 bases, with 12 bases between them. The CDR3 region is CASSYSRGVGYTF. The CDR3 coding sequence is TGTGCCAGCAGTTACAGTCGGGGAGTCGGCTACACCTTC.

This clone was counted only a few times. V is TRBV5-1 and J is TRBJ2-2, with D unresolved. This CDR3 is built from 14 residues. V shed 0 bases and J shed 3 bases, with 6 bases lying between them. Germline CDR1 and CDR2: SGHRS and YFSETQ. The CDR3 reads CASSLAPDTGELFF. In DNA, the CDR3 is TGCGCCAGCAGCTTGGCCCCGGACACCGGGGAGCTGTTTTTT.

The genes are TRBV27 and TRBJ1-2; D remains unclear. The CDR3 runs 14 residues. Germline CDR1 MNHEY, CDR2 SMNVEV (reference sequence). The V end lost 0 bases, the J end lost 2 bases, and 7 bases lay between the germline ends. CDR3 sequence: CASSLSGRNYGYTF. CDR3 in DNA: TGTGCCAGCAGTTTATCAGGCAGGAACTATGGCTACACCTTC.

The chain joins TRBV11-2 to TRBJ2-2, with a possible D match to TRBD1 (6 bases). Germline lookup yields CDR1 SGHAT and CDR2 FQNNGV. CDR3 length equals 16 residues. Trimming stripped 4 bases from V and 0 bases from J, with 12 bases between. The chain's CDR3 is CASSSDRRANTGELFF. The CDR3, as DNA: TGTGCCAGCAGCTCCGACAGGCGCGCGAACACCGGGGAGCTGTTTTTT.